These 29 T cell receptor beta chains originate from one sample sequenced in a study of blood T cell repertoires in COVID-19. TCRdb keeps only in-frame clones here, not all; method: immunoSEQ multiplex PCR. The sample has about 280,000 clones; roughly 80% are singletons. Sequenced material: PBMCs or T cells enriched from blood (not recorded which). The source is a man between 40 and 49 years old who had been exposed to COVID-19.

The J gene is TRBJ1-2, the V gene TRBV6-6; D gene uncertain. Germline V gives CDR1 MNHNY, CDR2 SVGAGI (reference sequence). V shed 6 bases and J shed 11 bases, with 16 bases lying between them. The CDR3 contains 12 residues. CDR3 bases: TGTGCCAGCAGCTCCGACAAGTCCAGGTACACCTTC. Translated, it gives CASSSDKSRYTF.

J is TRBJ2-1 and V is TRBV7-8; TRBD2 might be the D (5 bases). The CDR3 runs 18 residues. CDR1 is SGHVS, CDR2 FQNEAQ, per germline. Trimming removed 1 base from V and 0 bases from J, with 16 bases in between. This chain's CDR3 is CASSLVRQRPSSYNEQFF. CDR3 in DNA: TGTGCCAGCAGCTTAGTTCGTCAGCGGCCGAGCTCCTACAATGAGCAGTTCTTC.

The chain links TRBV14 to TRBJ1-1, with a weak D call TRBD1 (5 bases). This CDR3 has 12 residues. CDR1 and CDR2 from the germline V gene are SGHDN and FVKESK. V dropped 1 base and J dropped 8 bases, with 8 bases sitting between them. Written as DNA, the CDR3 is TGTGCCAGCAGCCAAGCTCAGGGCGAAGCTTTCTTT. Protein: CASSQAQGEAFF.

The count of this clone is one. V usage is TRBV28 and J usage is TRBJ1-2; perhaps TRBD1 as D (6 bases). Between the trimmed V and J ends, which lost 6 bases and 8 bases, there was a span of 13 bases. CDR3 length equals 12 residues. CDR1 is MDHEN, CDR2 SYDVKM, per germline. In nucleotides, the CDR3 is TGTGCCAGCAGGGAGACAGGACAAGGCTACACCTTC. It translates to CASRETGQGYTF.

The CDR3 sequence is CASNLRGMDQETQYF. The CDR3 nucleotides are TGTGCCAGCAACCTACGCGGGATGGATCAAGAGACCCAGTACTTC. The genes are TRBV7-3 and TRBJ2-5; maybe TRBD2 (6 bases). V lost 7 bases and J lost 2, with 17 bases in between. The CDR3 has 15 residues. Germline values: CDR1 SGHTA, CDR2 FQGTGA.

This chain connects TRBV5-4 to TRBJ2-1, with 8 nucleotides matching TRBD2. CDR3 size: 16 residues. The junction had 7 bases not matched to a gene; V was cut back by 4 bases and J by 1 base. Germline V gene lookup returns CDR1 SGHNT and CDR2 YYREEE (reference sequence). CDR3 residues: CASSHSGSISYNEQFF. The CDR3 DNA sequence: TGTGCCAGCAGCCACAGCGGGAGTATTTCCTACAATGAGCAGTTCTTC.

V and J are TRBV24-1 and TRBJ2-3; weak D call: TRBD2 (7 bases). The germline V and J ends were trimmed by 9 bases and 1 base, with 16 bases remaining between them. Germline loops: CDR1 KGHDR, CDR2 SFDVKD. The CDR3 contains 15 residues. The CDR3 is CATAPRGAGTDTQYF. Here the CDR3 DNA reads TGTGCCACCGCCCCCCGGGGGGCTGGCACAGATACGCAGTATTTT.

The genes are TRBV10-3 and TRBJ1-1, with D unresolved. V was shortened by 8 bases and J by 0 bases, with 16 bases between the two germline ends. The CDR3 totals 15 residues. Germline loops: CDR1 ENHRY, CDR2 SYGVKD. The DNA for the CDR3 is TGTGCCATCGGGTCCCAACAGCTTTTGAACACTGAAGCTTTCTTT. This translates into CAIGSQQLLNTEAFF.

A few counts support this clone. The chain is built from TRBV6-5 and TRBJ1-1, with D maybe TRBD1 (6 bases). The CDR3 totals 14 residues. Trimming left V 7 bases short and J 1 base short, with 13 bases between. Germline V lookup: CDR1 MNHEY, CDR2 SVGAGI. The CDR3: CASTSWGQNTEAFF. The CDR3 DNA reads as TGTGCCAGCACCTCGTGGGGACAGAACACTGAAGCTTTCTTT.

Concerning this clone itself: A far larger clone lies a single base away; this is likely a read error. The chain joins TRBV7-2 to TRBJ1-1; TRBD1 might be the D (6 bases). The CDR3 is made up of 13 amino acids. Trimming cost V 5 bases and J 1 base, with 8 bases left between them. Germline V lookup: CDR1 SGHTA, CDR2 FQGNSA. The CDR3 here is CASSLDRNTEAFF. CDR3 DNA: TGTGCCAGCAGCCTGGACAGGAACACTGAAGCTTTCTTT.

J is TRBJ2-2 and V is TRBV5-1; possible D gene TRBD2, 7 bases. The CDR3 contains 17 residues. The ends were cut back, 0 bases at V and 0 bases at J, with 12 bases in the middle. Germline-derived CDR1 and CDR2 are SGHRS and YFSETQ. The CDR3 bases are TGCGCCAGCAGCTTGGAGGTGGGGGGGCCGAACACCGGGGAGCTGTTTTTT. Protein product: CASSLEVGGPNTGELFF.

CDR3 region: CASSSEGWGRLADNEQFF. CDR3 DNA: TGTGCCAGCAGCTCCGAGGGGTGGGGCCGACTAGCGGACAATGAGCAGTTCTTC. V is TRBV7-3 and J is TRBJ2-1, with 9 bases aligning to TRBD2. Germline assignment: CDR1 SGHTA and CDR2 FQGTGA. The junction had 15 bases not matched to a gene; V was cut back by 4 bases and J by 5 bases. The CDR3 is 18 amino acids.

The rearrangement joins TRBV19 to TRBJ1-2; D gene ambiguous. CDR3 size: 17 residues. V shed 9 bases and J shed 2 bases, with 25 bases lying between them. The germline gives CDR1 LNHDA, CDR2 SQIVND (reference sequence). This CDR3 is CARFSRRVQNKNYGYTF. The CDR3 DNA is TGTGCCAGGTTTTCGCGGCGAGTACAAAACAAGAACTATGGCTACACCTTC.

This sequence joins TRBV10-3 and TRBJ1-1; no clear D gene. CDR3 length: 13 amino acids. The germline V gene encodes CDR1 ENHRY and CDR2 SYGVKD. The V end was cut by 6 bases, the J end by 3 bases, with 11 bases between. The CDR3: CAISLATDTEAFF. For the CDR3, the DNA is TGTGCCATCAGCCTGGCGACTGACACTGAAGCTTTCTTT.

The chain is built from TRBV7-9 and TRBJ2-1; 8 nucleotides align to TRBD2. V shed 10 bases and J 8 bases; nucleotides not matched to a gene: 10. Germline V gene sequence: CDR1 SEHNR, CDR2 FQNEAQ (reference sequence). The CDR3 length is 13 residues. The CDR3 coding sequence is TGTGCCACCGCCGGGACTAGTTACTATGAGCAGTTCTTC. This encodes CATAGTSYYEQFF. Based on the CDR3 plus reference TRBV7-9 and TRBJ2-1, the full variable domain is DTGVSQNPRHKITKRGQNVTFRCDPISEHNRLYWYRQTLGQGPEFLTYFQNEAQLEKSRLLSDRFSAERPKGSFSTLEIQRTEQGDSAMYLCATAGTSYYEQFFGPGTRLTVL.

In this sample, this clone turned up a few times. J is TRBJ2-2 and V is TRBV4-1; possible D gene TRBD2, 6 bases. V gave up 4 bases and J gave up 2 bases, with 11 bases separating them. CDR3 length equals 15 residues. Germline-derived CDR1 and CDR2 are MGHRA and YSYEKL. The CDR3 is CASSPWAGNTGELFF. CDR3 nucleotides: TGCGCCAGCAGCCCTTGGGCGGGAAACACCGGGGAGCTGTTTTTT.

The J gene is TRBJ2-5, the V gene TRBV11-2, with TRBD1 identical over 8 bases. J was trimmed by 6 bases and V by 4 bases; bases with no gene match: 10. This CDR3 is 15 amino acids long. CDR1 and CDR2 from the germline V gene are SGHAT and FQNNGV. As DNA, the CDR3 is TGTGCCAGCAGCTATCAGGGACAGGCCTCGCAGACCCAGTACTTC. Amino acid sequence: CASSYQGQASQTQYF.

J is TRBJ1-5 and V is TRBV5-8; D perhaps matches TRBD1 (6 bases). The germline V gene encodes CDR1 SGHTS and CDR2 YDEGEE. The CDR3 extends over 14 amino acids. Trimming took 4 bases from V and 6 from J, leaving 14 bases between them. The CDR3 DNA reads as TGTGCCAGCAGCCTACCAGGGGAGGGTCAGCCCCAGCATTTT. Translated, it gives CASSLPGEGQPQHF.

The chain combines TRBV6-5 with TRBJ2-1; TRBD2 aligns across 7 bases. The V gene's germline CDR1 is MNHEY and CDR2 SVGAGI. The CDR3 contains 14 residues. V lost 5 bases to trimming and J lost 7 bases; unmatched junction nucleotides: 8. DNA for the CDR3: TGTGCCAGCAGTCCCAAGCGGGACGGGAATGAGCAGTTCTTC. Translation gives CASSPKRDGNEQFF.

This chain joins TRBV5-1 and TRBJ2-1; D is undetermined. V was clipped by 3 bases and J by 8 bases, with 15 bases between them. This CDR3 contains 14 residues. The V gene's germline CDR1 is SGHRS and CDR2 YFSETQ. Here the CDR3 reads CASSSPESHDEQFF. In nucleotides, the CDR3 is TGCGCCAGCAGCTCACCGGAGTCGCACGATGAGCAGTTCTTC.

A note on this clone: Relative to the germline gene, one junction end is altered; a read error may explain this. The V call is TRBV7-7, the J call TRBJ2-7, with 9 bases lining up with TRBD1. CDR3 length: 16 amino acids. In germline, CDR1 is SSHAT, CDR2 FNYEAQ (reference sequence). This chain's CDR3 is CASSLSPGTGMYEQYF. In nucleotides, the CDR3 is TGTGCTAGCAGCTTATCGCCCGGGACAGGGATGTACGAGCAGTACTTC.

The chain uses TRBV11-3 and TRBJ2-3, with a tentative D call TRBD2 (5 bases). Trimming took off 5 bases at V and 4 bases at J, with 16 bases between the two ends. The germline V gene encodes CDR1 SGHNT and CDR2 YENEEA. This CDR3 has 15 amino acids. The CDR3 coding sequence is TGTGCCAGCAGCCTGAGCGGAGAAAGGGCAGATACGCAGTATTTT. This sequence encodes CASSLSGERADTQYF.

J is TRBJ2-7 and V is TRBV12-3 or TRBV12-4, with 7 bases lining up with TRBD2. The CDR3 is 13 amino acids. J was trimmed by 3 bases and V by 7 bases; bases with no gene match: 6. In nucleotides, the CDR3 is TGTGCCAGCACCACGGGGGGACGCTACGAGCAGTACTTC. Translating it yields CASTTGGRYEQYF.

The CDR3 region is CASSSIGTGQLLNQPQHF. CDR3 bases: TGTGCCAGCAGCTCCATTGGGACAGGACAGCTCTTAAATCAGCCCCAGCATTTT. The chain recombines TRBV5-5 with TRBJ1-5; the match to TRBD1 covers 8 bases. The length of the CDR3 is 18 residues. Per the germline V gene, CDR1 is SGHKS and CDR2 is YYEKEE (reference sequence). The J segment lost 4 bases and the V segment lost 3 bases, leaving 15 bases of the junction unmatched.

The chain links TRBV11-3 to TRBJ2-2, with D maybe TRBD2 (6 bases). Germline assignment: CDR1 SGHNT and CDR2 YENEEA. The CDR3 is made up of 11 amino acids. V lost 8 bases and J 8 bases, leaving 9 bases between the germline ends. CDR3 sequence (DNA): TGTGCCAGCCGCGGGAATGGGGAGCTGTTTTTT. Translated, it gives CASRGNGELFF.

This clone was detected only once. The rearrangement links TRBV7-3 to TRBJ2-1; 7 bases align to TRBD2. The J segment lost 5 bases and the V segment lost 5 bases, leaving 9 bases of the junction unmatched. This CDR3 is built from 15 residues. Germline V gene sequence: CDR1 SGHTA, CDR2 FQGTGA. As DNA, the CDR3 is TGTGCCAGCAGCCCCCAGGGAGGGCCCAACAATGAGCAGTTCTTC. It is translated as CASSPQGGPNNEQFF.

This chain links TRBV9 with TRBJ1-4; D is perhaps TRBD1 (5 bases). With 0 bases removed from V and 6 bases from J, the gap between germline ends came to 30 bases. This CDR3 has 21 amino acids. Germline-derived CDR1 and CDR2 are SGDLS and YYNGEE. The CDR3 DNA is TGTGCCAGCAGCGTAGCCCCACTCCGCGGCGGGGCAGCCCTTGGTGATGAAAAACTGTTTTTT. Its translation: CASSVAPLRGGAALGDEKLFF.

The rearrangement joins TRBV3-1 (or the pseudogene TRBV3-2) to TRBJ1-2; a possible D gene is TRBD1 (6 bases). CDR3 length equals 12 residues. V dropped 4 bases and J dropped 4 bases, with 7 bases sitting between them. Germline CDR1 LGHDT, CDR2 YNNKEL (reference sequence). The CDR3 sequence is CASSPRGYGYTF. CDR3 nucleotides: TGTGCCAGCAGCCCCAGGGGCTATGGCTACACCTTC.

The CDR3 is CASSGPGQGPTYYGYTF. DNA of the CDR3: TGTGCCAGCAGTGGACCGGGACAGGGGCCTACCTATTATGGCTACACCTTC. V gene TRBV6-1 combines with J gene TRBJ1-2; TRBD1 matches at 10 bases. The CDR3 has 17 residues. V lost 4 bases, J lost 5 bases, and 13 bases stayed unmatched. Germline-derived CDR1 and CDR2 are MNHNS and SASEGT.